A selection of T cell receptor beta chains follows, all from one sample in a study of shared clonotypes between healthy human individuals. The repertoire was sequenced with immunoSEQ multiplex PCR; TCRdb's copy has only in-frame clones and lacks some. The repertoire includes approximately 840,000 clones, about 96% of them detected once, and less than 0.3% sits in the top ten. The specimen sequenced was naive CD8+ T cells sorted from blood. The receptors come from a man aged 25-45 years in good health. CDR3s include the opening cysteine and the closing phenylalanine or tryptophan. D genes are given only for firm matches. Clone size is given for some rows only: seen once, a few or many times, or a class if the clone is expanded.

clone_size	d_call	v_call	j_call	cdr3_nt	cdr3_aa
.	.	TRBV19	TRBJ2-7	TGTGCCAGTAGTATTTCAGAGACCTACGAGCAGTACTTC	CASSISETYEQYF
.	.	TRBV25-1	TRBJ2-5	TGTGCCAGCAGGGTCCAAGAGACCCAGTACTTC	CASRVQETQYF
.	.	TRBV7-6	TRBJ2-1	TGTGCCAGCAGCCCCCAAAGGAGCTCCTACAATGAGCAGTTCTTC	CASSPQRSSYNEQFF
.	.	TRBV7-6	TRBJ2-1	TGTGCCAGCAGCTTAGGAGGATCTACCTACAATGAGCAGTTCTTC	CASSLGGSTYNEQFF
once	TRBD1	TRBV7-6	TRBJ2-7	TGTGCCAGCAGCTTTAACACAGGGGGCCTTGGCGAGCAGTACTTC	CASSFNTGGLGEQYF
.	.	TRBV6-1	TRBJ2-7	TGTGCCAGCGGTGGTGTTGGGGTCTACGAGCAGTACTTC	CASGGVGVYEQYF
.	.	TRBV30	TRBJ2-7	TGTGCCTGGAGTGTAGGGAACGAGCAGTACTTC	CAWSVGNEQYF
.	TRBD2	TRBV5-6	TRBJ2-1	TGTGCCAGCAGCTTGGTAGCGGGTGAGCAGTTCTTC	CASSLVAGEQFF
.	.	TRBV19	TRBJ1-1	TGTGCCAGTAGCATGACACAGAACACTGAAGCTTTCTTT	CASSMTQNTEAFF
.	TRBD2	TRBV27	TRBJ2-7	TGTGCCAGCACAGGACTAGCGAGGAGCTCCTACGAGCAGTACTTC	CASTGLARSSYEQYF
.	TRBD1	TRBV28	TRBJ2-5	TGTGCCAGCAATTCCTATCGGGACAGGGAAAAAGAGACCCAGTACTTC	CASNSYRDREKETQYF
.	TRBD1	TRBV6-1	TRBJ2-5	TGTGCCAGCAGTGAGGGGACAGGGCGAGAGACCCAGTACTTC	CASSEGTGRETQYF
.	TRBD1	TRBV7-9	TRBJ2-2	TGTGCCAGCAGCTTTGTGAGGGGGCCCGGGGAGCTGTTTTTT	CASSFVRGPGELFF
.	TRBD1	TRBV7-9	TRBJ2-3	TGTGCCAGCAGCCCAACGGACAGGGGGCGCGTCACAGATACGCAGTATTTT	CASSPTDRGRVTDTQYF
.	TRBD2	TRBV7-9	TRBJ2-7	TGTGCCAGCAGCTTTGATTTAGCGGGAGATTACGAGCAGTACTTC	CASSFDLAGDYEQYF
.	TRBD2	TRBV29-1	TRBJ2-1	TGCAGCGTTGAAGGTGGACTAGGCGCCACCTACAATGAGCAGTTCTTC	CSVEGGLGATYNEQFF
.	TRBD1	TRBV4-1	TRBJ2-7	TGCGCCAGCAGCCAAGTAAGGGAGACAGGGAACGGGCAGTACTTC	CASSQVRETGNGQYF
once	.	TRBV11-3	TRBJ2-1	TGTGCCAACAGCTTAAGAGGTTACAATGAGCAGTTCTTC	CANSLRGYNEQFF
once	TRBD2	TRBV7-9	TRBJ2-1	TGTGCCAGTACGAGCGGGAGAGACAATGAGCAGTTCTTC	CASTSGRDNEQFF
.	.	TRBV4-1	TRBJ2-1	TGCGCCAGCAGCCAAGGGTACAATGAGCAGTTCTTC	CASSQGYNEQFF
.	.	TRBV29-1	TRBJ2-1	TGCAGCGCCGTCCGTATCACGGGTGAGCAGTTCTTC	CSAVRITGEQFF
.	.	TRBV7-9	TRBJ1-1	TGTGCCAGCAGCTCCCCCCGGGGGGCTGAAGCTTTCTTT	CASSSPRGAEAFF
.	.	TRBV7-8	TRBJ2-7	TGTGCCAGCAGTCTGGGAGCAGGCTGGGAGCAGTACTTC	CASSLGAGWEQYF
.	.	TRBV2	TRBJ2-5	TGTGCCAGCAGCGCCATGGAGACCCAGTACTTC	CASSAMETQYF
.	TRBD2	TRBV29-1	TRBJ2-1	TGCAGCGTTGAAGGAGAGACTAGCGGGTTCGATCAGTTCTTC	CSVEGETSGFDQFF
.	.	TRBV4-1	TRBJ1-1	TGCGCCAGCAGCCAGAGGAACACTGAAGCTTTCTTT	CASSQRNTEAFF
.	.	TRBV2	TRBJ1-1	TGTGCCAGCTATACCGGGGGACTCGAAGCTTTCTTT	CASYTGGLEAFF
.	TRBD2	TRBV11-3	TRBJ2-1	TGTGCCAGCAGCCCTAGGGGAGCGGGAGACTCCTACAATGAGCAGTTCTTC	CASSPRGAGDSYNEQFF
.	TRBD2	TRBV7-9	TRBJ2-2	TGTGCCAGCAGCCCGGGGACTAAGACCGGGGAGCTGTTTTTT	CASSPGTKTGELFF
once	.	TRBV19	TRBJ2-1	TGTGCCAGTAGTATGCTTGGCAGAAGCTCCTACAATGAGCAGTTCTTC	CASSMLGRSSYNEQFF
.	.	TRBV6-5	TRBJ2-1	TGTGCCAGCAGCGCTACTAGCCACAATGAGCAGTTCTTC	CASSATSHNEQFF
.	.	TRBV27	TRBJ2-7	TGTGCCAGCAGTCCCACTCACAGGGAAGAGCAGTACTTC	CASSPTHREEQYF
.	TRBD2	TRBV9	TRBJ2-3	TGTGCCAGCAGCGTAGGGCTAGCGGGAGGGCCGCCAGATACGCAGTATTTT	CASSVGLAGGPPDTQYF
.	TRBD1	TRBV28	TRBJ2-7	TGTGCCAGCAGTTTAGCTCGACAGGGGACTTCCTACGAGCAGTACTTC	CASSLARQGTSYEQYF
.	TRBD1	TRBV28	TRBJ1-2	TGTGCCAGCAGTTACAGGGGTCTTCTTTATGGCTACACCTTC	CASSYRGLLYGYTF
.	.	TRBV7-9	TRBJ2-6	TGTGCCAGCAGCAAAGGAATCTCTGGGGCCAACGTCCTGACTTTC	CASSKGISGANVLTF
.	.	TRBV7-9	TRBJ1-1	TGTGCCAGCAGCTTACCGAGCGGACCAGGGGTGCTGAACACTGAAGCTTTCTTT	CASSLPSGPGVLNTEAFF
.	TRBD2	TRBV7-9	TRBJ2-7	TGTGCCAGCAGCTCTTCAAATAGCGGGAGGGAACAGCAGTACTTC	CASSSSNSGREQQYF
.	.	TRBV6-6	TRBJ2-7	TGTGCCAGCAGTTACTCCTGGGCCTACGAGCAGTACTTC	CASSYSWAYEQYF
once	.	TRBV5-1	TRBJ2-5	TGCGCCAGCAGCCCTGACACTCTGGGGTCTCAAGAGACCCAGTACTTC	CASSPDTLGSQETQYF
.	TRBD2	TRBV2	TRBJ2-1	TGTGCCAGCCTGCTAGCGGGGCAGTTCTTC	CASLLAGQFF
.	.	TRBV6-5	TRBJ2-3	TGTGCCAGCAGTTACTACCCGGGAGCCACGGAGTGGGCGCAGTATTTT	CASSYYPGATEWAQYF
.	.	TRBV7-9	TRBJ2-7	TGTGCCAGCAGCTCGACAGGGAGGAGGACCTACGAGCAGTACTTC	CASSSTGRRTYEQYF
.	TRBD2	TRBV4-1	TRBJ2-1	TGCGCCAGCAGCCGCCCGACTAGCGGCCCCTACAATGAGCAGTTCTTC	CASSRPTSGPYNEQFF
.	.	TRBV18	TRBJ1-4	TGTGCCAGCTCACCCTCCAGACAGGCAACTAATGAAAAACTGTTTTTT	CASSPSRQATNEKLFF
.	TRBD2	TRBV7-9	TRBJ2-7	TGTGCCAGCAGCTACCCGATCACTAGCGGGAGCCTAAACGAGCAGTACTTC	CASSYPITSGSLNEQYF
.	TRBD2	TRBV9	TRBJ2-3	TGTGCCAGCAGCGTAGACGGGAGGGCCACAGATACGCAGTATTTT	CASSVDGRATDTQYF
.	TRBD2	TRBV18	TRBJ2-1	TGTGCCAGCTCACCTCTAGCGGGACCCTTTGATCTCGAGCAGTTCTTC	CASSPLAGPFDLEQFF
.	TRBD2	TRBV18	TRBJ2-5	TGTGCCAGCTCGCAAACTAGCGGGATATACCAAGAGACCCAGTACTTC	CASSQTSGIYQETQYF
.	.	TRBV11-2	TRBJ1-5	TGTGCCAGCAGCTTAGGTCGGAGTTGGGGGGATCAGCCCCAGCATTTT	CASSLGRSWGDQPQHF
.	.	TRBV7-6	TRBJ2-7	TGTGCCAGCAGCTCTTACGGGGGTTACGAGCAGTACTTC	CASSSYGGYEQYF
.	TRBD1	TRBV9	TRBJ1-3	TGTGCCAGCAGCGACCCAGGGGGCGAGCTAGCTGGAAACACCATATATTTT	CASSDPGGELAGNTIYF
.	.	TRBV7-9	TRBJ1-2	TGTGCCAGCAGCATTAGGGCTGGGGGCCTTCACTATGGCTACACCTTC	CASSIRAGGLHYGYTF
.	.	TRBV30	TRBJ1-3	TGTGCCTGGAGTGCAGATTTCTCTGGAAACACCATATATTTT	CAWSADFSGNTIYF
.	.	TRBV28	TRBJ2-7	TGTGCCAGCAGTCTCCCGGGTCGATCCTACGAGCAGTACTTC	CASSLPGRSYEQYF